One and the same sample provided the 24 T cell receptor beta chains below, sequenced in a study of blood T cells in healthy people across ages. Sample-barcoded 5' priming and a J-beta primer mix drove a second PCR of about 6 to 11 cycles. TCRdb re-derived calls from the 5' RACE reads in MiXCR, one entry per CDR3 protein. The table shows some 1.6 million distinct CDR3 sequences, with about 35% occurring only once. The sample taken for sequencing was blood. These TCRs come from a woman aged 25 to 39 in good health.

For this clonotype: Because it lacks the conserved phenylalanine or tryptophan at the end, this CDR3 is likely a read error. The chain recombines TRBV29-1 with TRBJ2-1; TRBD1 matches at 8 bases. Germline assignment: CDR1 SQVTM and CDR2 ANQGSEA. The CDR3 totals 15 residues. In nucleotides, the CDR3 is TGCAGCGTCGAAGATCCGGGACAGGCGGCGTGGGAGCAGTTCGTC. This codes for CSVEDPGQAAWEQFV.

Comments on this clonotype: Sequence at one end of the junction differs from germline and may be a read error. The chain is built from TRBV3-1 and TRBJ2-7, with 16 bases matching TRBD2. Germline V gives CDR1 LGHDT, CDR2 YNNKEL (reference sequence). CDR3 size: 18 residues. CDR3 DNA sequence: TGTGCCGGCAGCCCAACCGGGACTAGCGGGAGGGCCGCTGCCGAGCAGTACTTC. This translates into CAGSPTGTSGRAAAEQYF.

V usage is TRBV29-1 and J usage is TRBJ1-2; D ambiguous. This CDR3 is 13 amino acids long. The germline V gene has CDR1 SQVTM and CDR2 ANQGSEA. Trimming removed 2 bases at V and 1 base at J, with 8 bases between. This CDR3 is CSVERRVNYGYTF. The CDR3 DNA sequence: TGCAGCGTTGAAAGGAGGGTTAACTATGGCTACACCTTC.

This clonotype came up a few times. This chain links TRBV5-1 with TRBJ2-1, with TRBD2 matching over 7 bases. Germline trimming cut 0 bases from V and 10 bases from J; bases unmatched to any gene: 10. This CDR3 contains 15 residues. Germline lookup yields CDR1 SGHRS and CDR2 YFSETQ. CDR3 sequence: CASSLGASGGWEQFF. The DNA for the CDR3 is TGCGCCAGCAGCTTGGGGGCTAGCGGTGGCTGGGAGCAGTTCTTC.

This clonotype showed up many times. This chain joins TRBV5-1 and TRBJ2-7; tentatively, D is TRBD2 (5 bases). There are 15 residues in the CDR3. V lost 1 base and J lost 4, with 15 bases in between. Germline CDR1 reads SGHRS; CDR2 reads YFSETQ. CDR3 in DNA: TGCGCCAGCAGCTTGTCGGGGTCGTCCGGATACGAGCAGTACTTC. Residues: CASSLSGSSGYEQYF.

As regards this clonotype: A much bigger clone sits one base away, suggesting this may be a read error. The chain recombines TRBV7-9 with TRBJ2-7; D possibly corresponds to TRBD1 (6 bases). Per the germline V gene, CDR1 is SEHNR and CDR2 is FQNEAQ (reference sequence). This CDR3 has 15 amino acids. V shed 0 bases and J shed 7 bases, with 16 bases lying between them. CDR3 region: CASSLAWQGNREQYF. The CDR3, as DNA: TGTGCCAGCAGCTTAGCGTGGCAGGGGAATAGGGAGCAGTACTTC.

The V gene is TRBV10-3, the J gene TRBJ2-1; TRBD1 might be the D (6 bases). The J call may be faulty, since TRBJ2-7 better matches the DNA end. The CDR3 has 18 residues. The germline V gene has CDR1 ENHRY and CDR2 SYGVKD. CDR3 DNA: TGTGCCATCAGTGAGTCTGGTCAAGGGGGAATCAGGGGCTACGAGCAGTACTTC. This encodes CAISESGQGGIRGYEQYF.

This clonotype was detected many times. This chain uses TRBV20-1 with TRBJ2-5, with 8 bases that match TRBD2. The CDR3 is 14 residues long. Germline loops: CDR1 DFQATT, CDR2 SNEGSKA (reference sequence). V dropped 4 bases and J dropped 5; count of bases not matched to a gene: 9. The CDR3 protein is CSATVQTSVETQYF. DNA of the CDR3: TGCAGTGCTACTGTCCAGACTAGCGTCGAGACCCAGTACTTC.

V gene TRBV5-1 combines with J gene TRBJ2-1; 8 nucleotides agree with TRBD1. Trimming removed 0 bases from V and 15 bases from J; junction bases left unmatched: 5. The V gene's germline CDR1 is SGHRS and CDR2 YFSETQ. The CDR3 covers 12 residues. The CDR3 loop is CASSLAGQVPFF. In DNA, the CDR3 is TGCGCCAGCAGCTTGGCGGGACAGGTCCCGTTCTTC.

This clonotype was detected a few times. This chain uses TRBV7-3 with TRBJ2-1; D possibly uses TRBD1 or TRBD2 (5 bases each). This CDR3 has 15 residues. CDR1 and CDR2 (germline): SGHTA, FQGTGA. V was pared by 3 bases and J by 8 bases, with 17 bases between. CDR3 region: CASSFRGFKGDEQFF. CDR3 DNA: TGTGCCAGCAGCTTCCGGGGCTTCAAAGGCGATGAGCAGTTCTTC.

This chain connects TRBV27 to TRBJ2-1, with a possible D match to TRBD2 (6 bases). The germline gives CDR1 MNHEY, CDR2 SMNVEV (reference sequence). The CDR3 contains 14 residues. The V end lost 3 bases, the J end lost 6 bases, and 12 bases lay between the germline ends. The CDR3 DNA reads as TGTGCCAGCAGTTTGAGACTAGGGCTCAATGAGCAGTTCTTC. This codes for CASSLRLGLNEQFF.

This chain uses TRBV24-1 with TRBJ2-2; D might be TRBD1 (5 bases). Trimming pared 3 bases from V and 1 base from J, leaving 8 bases between. CDR1 is KGHDR and CDR2 is SFDVKD in the germline V gene. This CDR3 comprises 15 residues. The CDR3 coding sequence is TGTGCCACCAGTGATCATAGGGGGAACACCGGGGAGCTGTTTTTT. Amino acid sequence: CATSDHRGNTGELFF.

J is TRBJ1-1 and V is TRBV30, with D maybe TRBD1 (5 bases). Trimming removed 3 bases from V and 4 bases from J, with 12 bases in between. This CDR3 is built from 13 residues. CDR1 is GTSNPN and CDR2 is SVGIG in the germline V gene (reference sequence). The CDR3 loop is CAWSSRVGTEAFF. CDR3 nucleotide sequence: TGTGCCTGGAGCTCCAGGGTTGGCACTGAAGCTTTCTTT.

This clonotype was found many times. CDR3 sequence (DNA): TGCGCCAGCAGCCAAACGAGGGGGGCAGCTACGCAGTATTTT. Its translation: CASSQTRGAATQYF. V gene TRBV5-1 combines with J gene TRBJ2-3, with D tentatively TRBD1 or TRBD2 (6 bases each). V was clipped by 4 bases and J by 8 bases, with 17 bases between them. Germline assignment: CDR1 SGHRS and CDR2 YFSETQ. The CDR3 is made up of 14 amino acids.

V and J are TRBV6-2 or TRBV6-3 and TRBJ2-3, with 14 nucleotides matching TRBD2. Trimming took 5 bases from V and 4 from J; bases not matched to a gene: 5. This CDR3 is built from 16 residues. CDR1 is MNHEY and CDR2 is SVGEGT in the germline V gene. The CDR3 DNA is TGTGCCAGCAGTAGGGGGACTAGCGGGGGACCAGATACGCAGTATTTT. As protein: CASSRGTSGGPDTQYF.

This clonotype has just a few counts. The gene calls are TRBV30 and TRBJ2-1; the D gene is possibly TRBD2 (6 bases). This CDR3 comprises 15 residues. Trimming pared 4 bases from V and 6 bases from J, leaving 19 bases between. Germline CDR1 and CDR2: GTSNPN and SVGIG (reference sequence). The CDR3, as DNA: TGTGCCTGGATGTCAGAACCGGGACTGCGCAATGAGCAGTTCTTC. Its translation is CAWMSEPGLRNEQFF.

This clonotype was observed at least ten times. The genes are TRBV6-2 or TRBV6-3 and TRBJ2-1; tentatively, D is TRBD2 (5 bases). Germline-derived CDR1 and CDR2 are MNHEY and SVGEGT. Trimming cost V 6 bases and J 8 bases, with 11 bases left between them. The CDR3 has 12 amino acids. CDR3 coding DNA: TGTGCCAGCAGCCGAGGGCGCCATGAGCAGTTCTTC. This sequence encodes CASSRGRHEQFF.

This clonotype was seen more than once but under ten times. The genes are TRBV5-1 and TRBJ2-5; possibly TRBD1 for D (5 bases). Germline CDR1 and CDR2: SGHRS and YFSETQ. V was pared by 4 bases and J by 0 bases, with 28 bases between. The CDR3 length is 20 residues. The DNA of the CDR3 is TGCGCCAGCAGCCAGAAGTGGCTCGGTTCGGGCACAGGAGACCAAGAGACCCAGTACTTC. Translating gives CASSQKWLGSGTGDQETQYF.

This clonotype was seen many times. The CDR3 nucleotides read TGCGCCAGCAGCCAACCGGACAGGCCGAATCAGCCCCAGCATTTT. It encodes CASSQPDRPNQPQHF. The chain combines TRBV4-1 with TRBJ1-5, with 7 positions matching TRBD1. J lost 4 bases, V lost 2 bases, and 5 bases had no gene match. In germline, CDR1 is MGHRA, CDR2 YSYEKL. This CDR3 contains 15 residues.

V usage is TRBV5-1 and J usage is TRBJ2-1; TRBD2 matches 15 bases. The CDR3 is 19 residues long. V gave up 4 bases and J gave up 1 base; unmatched junction bases: 9. Germline V CDR1 and CDR2: SGHRS, YFSETQ. CDR3 protein: CASSLGLAGGPGSYNEQFF. Written as DNA, the CDR3 is TGCGCCAGCAGCCTAGGACTAGCGGGAGGGCCTGGATCCTACAATGAGCAGTTCTTC.

This clonotype was seen ten or more times. This chain links TRBV7-2 with TRBJ2-5; the match to TRBD1 covers 8 bases. There are 15 residues in the CDR3. V gave up 5 bases and J gave up 1 base; unmatched junction bases: 6. Germline-derived CDR1 and CDR2 are SGHTA and FQGNSA. CDR3 loop: CASSHRTGPQETQYF. In DNA, the CDR3 is TGTGCCAGCAGCCACAGGACAGGGCCCCAAGAGACCCAGTACTTC. Full variable domain (outside the CDR3, taken from reference TRBV7-2 and TRBJ2-5): GAGVSQSPSNKVTEKGKDVELRCDPISGHTALYWYRQSLGQGLEFLIYFQGNSAPDKSGLPSDRFSAERTGGSVSTLTIQRTQQEDSAVYLCASSHRTGPQETQYFGPGTRLLVL.

This clonotype was picked up a small number of times. CDR3: CSASDAQGVKSEQYF. The CDR3 bases are TGCAGTGCTAGTGACGCCCAGGGGGTTAAGAGCGAGCAGTACTTC. The chain couples TRBV20-1 to TRBJ2-7; 7 positions match TRBD1. This CDR3 has 15 amino acids. CDR1 is DFQATT and CDR2 is SNEGSKA in the germline V gene (reference sequence). V was clipped by 3 bases and J by 6 bases; unmatched bases: 14.

The rearrangement uses TRBV28 and TRBJ1-6; D remains unclear. This CDR3 contains 12 residues. V lost 2 bases and J 9 bases, leaving 5 bases between the germline ends. Looked up from germline, CDR1 is MDHEN and CDR2 is SYDVKM. The CDR3 DNA is TGTGCCAGCAGTTTAAATGGTTCACCCCTCCACTTT. Translating gives CASSLNGSPLHF. The full variable domain, with the rest looked up from reference TRBV28 and TRBJ1-6, is DVKVTQSSRYLVKRTGEKVFLECVQDMDHENMFWYRQDPGLGLRLIYFSYDVKMKEKGDIPEGYSVSREKKERFSLILESASTNQTSMYLCASSLNGSPLHFGNGTRLTVT.

This clonotype appeared a few times. The rearrangement joins TRBV2 to TRBJ2-3, with 7 positions matching TRBD2. Germline loops: CDR1 SNHLY, CDR2 FYNNEI. The V gene end was trimmed by 6 bases and the J gene end by 0 bases; junction bases not matched to a gene: 3. The CDR3 has 14 amino acids. Here the CDR3 DNA reads TGTGCCAGCAGGGTGGGACTAAGCACAGATACGCAGTATTTT. This encodes CASRVGLSTDTQYF.